This record looks at one TCR beta chain sequence and its context. Which antigen it targets is not known. Within one base of it there is no much larger clone, and no base qualities were kept. Ficoll-Paque density gradient centrifugation was the method used to isolate PBMCs. This entry is derived from a study of T-cell memory formation after mild COVID-19 (dated by TCRdb to the early 2020s). The study in broad terms: TCR sequence clusters from the two donors were found to be largely donor specific. Two young, previously healthy adult volunteers made up the cohort, one male and one female. T-cell clones expanding and contracting after mild COVID-19 in two donors were tracked by longitudinal TCRalpha and TCRbeta repertoire sequencing.

General study outcomes and caveats: Only a couple of mild cases were covered in the study, and larger cohorts including severe cases with pre-infection samples were considered necessary. SARS-CoV-2 specificity of the second-wave clones peaking on day 37 was not confirmed. Clones contracting from day 15 to 85 had balanced CD4/CD8 phenotypes, while a second wave expanding from day 15 to 37 was biased towards CD4+. Contracting CD4+ clones turned up mainly in the CM and EM memory subsets, whereas EMRA was where CD8+ clones were enriched. Some responding clones were detected in pre-infection memory, which suggested that pre-existing cross-reactive memory T cells had joined the SARS-CoV-2 response.

Including the terminal cysteine and phenylalanine, the CDR3 comprises 17 residues. The sequence is cut down to CDR3 DNA, 51 bases in frame from base 1. Trimming leaves V shorter by 6 bases and J shorter by 0 bases, with the junction holding 13 bases beyond the gene matches. CDR1 SGHRS and CDR2 YFSETQ were looked up in the germline V gene. Sequencer: Illumina NovaSeq 6000. Using 5'RACE with constant-segment primers, TCRalpha and TCRbeta cDNA libraries were constructed, with sample barcodes and unique molecular identifiers added in the process. Trizol reagent was used to extract RNA from every sample. The libraries were amplified in two PCR steps, and the second step added a second sample barcode and Illumina TruSeq adapters. Sequencing of the libraries was done on an Illumina NovaSeq, producing 2 x 150 bp paired-end reads. In the source study's methods: Reads were demultiplexed and collapsed into UMI-guided consensus sequences with migec v1.2.7. Using mixcr v2.1.11, UMI consensuses were aligned to TRA and TRB V and J templates and then assembled into clonotypes. A clonotype was counted as expanded or contracted only when both edgeR and NoisET called the clonotype significant, with the noise models trained on biological replicates. For edgeR calls, a false discovery rate-adjusted p below 0.01 and a log2 fold-change threshold of 1 were applied. As an exploratory analysis of dynamics, max-normalized trajectories of the 1000 most abundant clonotypes were examined with PCA combined with hierarchical clustering. Separately sequenced CD4+ and CD8+ repertoires were used to assign a CD4 or CD8 phenotype to each responding clone. TCRdb reprocessed the public reads (quality trimming at Q25 with fastp, clone calling with MiXCR) and kept in-frame beta chains. Every entry covers one CDR3 protein and lists the most common genes and DNA from its rows. In this record, the V and J calls reflect TCRdb's handling and not the investigators' own analysis. Within this sample are nearly 110,000 distinct CDR3 sequences, with over 10% of them counted one time only. The ten largest make up roughly 27% of the sample.

The V gene is TRBV5-1 and the J gene is TRBJ2-7, and TRBD1 matches 9 of the central bases. Sequenced input: PBMCs or a T cell subset sorted from them (not recorded which). The source is an adult woman who had mild COVID-19 (a few samples of this study predate the infection). The sample titles of this study are shuffled in the database, so cell type and time point are left out; the donor was told from shared clones. The CDR3 protein is CASTLHGTGLSSYEQYF. Here is the DNA: TGCGCCAGCACCCTACACGGGACAGGGTTAAGCTCCTACGAGCAGTACTTC.